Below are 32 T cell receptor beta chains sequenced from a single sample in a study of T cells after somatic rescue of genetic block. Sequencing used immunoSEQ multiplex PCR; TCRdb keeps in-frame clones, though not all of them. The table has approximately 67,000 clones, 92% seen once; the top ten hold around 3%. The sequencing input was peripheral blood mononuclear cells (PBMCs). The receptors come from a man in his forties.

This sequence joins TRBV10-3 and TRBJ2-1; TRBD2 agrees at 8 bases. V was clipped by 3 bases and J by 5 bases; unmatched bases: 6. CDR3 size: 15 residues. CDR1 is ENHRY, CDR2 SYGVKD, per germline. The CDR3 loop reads CAISDWTSLNNEQFF. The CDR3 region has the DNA TGTGCCATCAGTGACTGGACTAGCCTAAACAATGAGCAGTTCTTC.

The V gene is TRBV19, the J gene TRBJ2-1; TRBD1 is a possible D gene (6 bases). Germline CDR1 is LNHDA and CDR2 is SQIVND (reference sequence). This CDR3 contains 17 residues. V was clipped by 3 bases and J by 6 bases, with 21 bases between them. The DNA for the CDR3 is TGTGCCAGTAGTATGTCGACAGGTCGATCCTTTTCCAATGAGCAGTTCTTC. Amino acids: CASSMSTGRSFSNEQFF.

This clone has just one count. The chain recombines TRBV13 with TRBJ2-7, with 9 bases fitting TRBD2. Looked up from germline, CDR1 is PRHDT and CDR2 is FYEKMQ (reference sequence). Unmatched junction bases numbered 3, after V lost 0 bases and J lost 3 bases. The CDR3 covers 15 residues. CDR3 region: CASSLGAGGNYEQYF. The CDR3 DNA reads TGTGCCAGCAGCTTAGGAGCGGGAGGTAACTACGAGCAGTACTTC.

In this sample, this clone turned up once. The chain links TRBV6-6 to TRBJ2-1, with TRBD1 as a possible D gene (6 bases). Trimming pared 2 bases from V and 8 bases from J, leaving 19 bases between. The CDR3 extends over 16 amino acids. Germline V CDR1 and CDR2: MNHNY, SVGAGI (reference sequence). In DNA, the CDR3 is TGTGCCAGCAGTTACGGGGGCAGCGTACGGCGGGATGAGCAGTTCTTC. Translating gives CASSYGGSVRRDEQFF.

The chain's CDR3 is CASSRPGQGSGELFF. The CDR3, as DNA: TGCGCCAGCAGCCGACCGGGACAGGGGAGCGGGGAGCTGTTTTTT. V usage is TRBV4-1 and J usage is TRBJ2-2; 10 bases are a match to TRBD1. Trimming cost V 4 bases and J 7 bases; bases outside gene matches: 6. The CDR3 has 15 residues. Germline V lookup: CDR1 MGHRA, CDR2 YSYEKL.

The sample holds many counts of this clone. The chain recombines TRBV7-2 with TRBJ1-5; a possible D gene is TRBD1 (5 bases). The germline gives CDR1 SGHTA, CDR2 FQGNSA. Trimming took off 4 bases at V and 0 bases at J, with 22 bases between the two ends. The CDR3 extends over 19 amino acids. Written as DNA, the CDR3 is TGTGCCAGCAGCTCGTCGACAGAAAACTCACTTTATAGCAATCAGCCCCAGCATTTT. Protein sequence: CASSSSTENSLYSNQPQHF.

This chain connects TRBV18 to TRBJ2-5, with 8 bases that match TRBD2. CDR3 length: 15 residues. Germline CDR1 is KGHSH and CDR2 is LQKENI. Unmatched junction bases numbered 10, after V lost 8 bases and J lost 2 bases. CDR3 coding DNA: TGTGCCAGCGGGCCCACTAGCGGATTGCAAGAGACCCAGTACTTC. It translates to CASGPTSGLQETQYF. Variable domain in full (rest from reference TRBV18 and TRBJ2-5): NAGVMQNPRHLVRRRGQEARLRCSPMKGHSHVYWYRQLPEEGLKFMVYLQKENIIDESGMPKERFSAEFPKEGPSILRIQQVVRGDSAAYFCASGPTSGLQETQYFGPGTRLLVL.

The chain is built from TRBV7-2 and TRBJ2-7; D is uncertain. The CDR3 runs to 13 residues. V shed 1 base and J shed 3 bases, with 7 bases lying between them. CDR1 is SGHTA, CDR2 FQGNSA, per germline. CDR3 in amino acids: CASSLEESYEQYF. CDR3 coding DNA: TGTGCCAGCAGCTTAGAAGAGAGCTACGAGCAGTACTTC.

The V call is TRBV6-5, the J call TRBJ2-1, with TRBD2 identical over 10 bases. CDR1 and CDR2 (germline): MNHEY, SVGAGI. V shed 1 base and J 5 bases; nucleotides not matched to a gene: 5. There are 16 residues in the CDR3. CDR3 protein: CASSYFGLAEDNEQFF. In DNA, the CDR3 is TGTGCCAGCAGTTACTTCGGACTAGCGGAAGACAATGAGCAGTTCTTC.

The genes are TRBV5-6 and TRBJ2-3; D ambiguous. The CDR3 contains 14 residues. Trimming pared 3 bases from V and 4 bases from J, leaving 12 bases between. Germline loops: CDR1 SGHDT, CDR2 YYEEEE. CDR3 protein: CASSSNLYSDTQYF. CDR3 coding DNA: TGTGCCAGCAGCTCAAACCTATATTCAGATACGCAGTATTTT.

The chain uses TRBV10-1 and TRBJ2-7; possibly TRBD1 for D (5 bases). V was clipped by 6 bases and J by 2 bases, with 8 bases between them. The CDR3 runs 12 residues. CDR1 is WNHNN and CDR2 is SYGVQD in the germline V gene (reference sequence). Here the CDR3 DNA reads TGCGCCAGCAGCGAGACAGCCTACGAGCAGTACTTC. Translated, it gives CASSETAYEQYF.

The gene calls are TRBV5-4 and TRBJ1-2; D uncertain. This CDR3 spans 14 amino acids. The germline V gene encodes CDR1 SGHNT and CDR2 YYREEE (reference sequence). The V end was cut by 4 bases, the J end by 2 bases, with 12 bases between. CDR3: CASSPLAANYGYTF. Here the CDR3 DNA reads TGTGCCAGCAGCCCCCTTGCAGCGAACTATGGCTACACCTTC.

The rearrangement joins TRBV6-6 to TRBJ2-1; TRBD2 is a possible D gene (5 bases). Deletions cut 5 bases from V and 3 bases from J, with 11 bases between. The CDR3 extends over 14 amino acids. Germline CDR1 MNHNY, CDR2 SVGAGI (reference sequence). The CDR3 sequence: CASSDGGLYNEQFF. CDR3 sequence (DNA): TGTGCCAGCAGTGACGGAGGTCTCTACAATGAGCAGTTCTTC.

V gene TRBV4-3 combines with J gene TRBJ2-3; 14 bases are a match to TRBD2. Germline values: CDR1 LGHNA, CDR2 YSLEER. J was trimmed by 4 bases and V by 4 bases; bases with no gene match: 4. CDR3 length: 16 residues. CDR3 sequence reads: CASSPGLAGASDTQYF. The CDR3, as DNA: TGCGCCAGCAGCCCGGGACTAGCGGGAGCTTCAGATACGCAGTATTTT.

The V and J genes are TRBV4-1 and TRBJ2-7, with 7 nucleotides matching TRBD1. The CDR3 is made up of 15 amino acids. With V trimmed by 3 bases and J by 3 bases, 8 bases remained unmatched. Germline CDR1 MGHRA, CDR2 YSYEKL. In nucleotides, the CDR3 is TGCGCCAGCAGCCAGAAAGCCACAGGGGACTACGAGCAGTACTTC. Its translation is CASSQKATGDYEQYF.

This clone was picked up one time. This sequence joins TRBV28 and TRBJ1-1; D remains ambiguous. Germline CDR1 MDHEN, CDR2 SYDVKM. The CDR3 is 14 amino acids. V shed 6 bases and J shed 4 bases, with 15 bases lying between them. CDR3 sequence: CASSLPNVGTEAFF. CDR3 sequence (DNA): TGTGCCAGCAGCCTCCCCAACGTAGGCACTGAAGCTTTCTTT.

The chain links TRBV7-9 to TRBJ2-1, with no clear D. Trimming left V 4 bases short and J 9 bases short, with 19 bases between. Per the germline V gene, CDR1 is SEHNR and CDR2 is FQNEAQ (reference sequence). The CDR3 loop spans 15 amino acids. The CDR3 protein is CASSSNVGRPGEQFF. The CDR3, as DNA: TGTGCCAGCAGCTCTAATGTTGGCAGGCCAGGTGAGCAGTTCTTC.

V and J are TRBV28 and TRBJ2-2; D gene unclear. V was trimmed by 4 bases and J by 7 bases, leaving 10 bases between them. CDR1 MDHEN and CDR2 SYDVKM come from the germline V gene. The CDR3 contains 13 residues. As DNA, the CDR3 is TGTGCCAGCAGTTCCCGTTTAGTCGGGGAGCTGTTTTTT. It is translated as CASSSRLVGELFF.

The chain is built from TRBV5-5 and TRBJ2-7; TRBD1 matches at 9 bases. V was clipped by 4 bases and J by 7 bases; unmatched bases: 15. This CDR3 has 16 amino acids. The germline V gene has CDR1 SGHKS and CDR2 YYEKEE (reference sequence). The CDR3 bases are TGTGCCAGCAGCCCCGCTTATGCGACAGGGGGTGGTGAGCAGTACTTC. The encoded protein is CASSPAYATGGGEQYF.

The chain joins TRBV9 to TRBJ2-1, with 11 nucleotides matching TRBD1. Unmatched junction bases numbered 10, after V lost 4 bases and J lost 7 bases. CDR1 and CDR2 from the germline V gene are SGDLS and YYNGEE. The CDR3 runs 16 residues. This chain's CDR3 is CASSITGTGGMNEQFF. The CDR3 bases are TGTGCCAGCAGCATCACCGGGACAGGGGGGATGAATGAGCAGTTCTTC.

In DNA form, the CDR3 reads TGTGCCAGCAGCACCAGGGGGGCAGATACGCAGTATTTT. This encodes CASSTRGADTQYF. The chain links TRBV5-4 to TRBJ2-3, with a tentative D call TRBD1 (7 bases). CDR3 size: 13 residues. Germline V gene data show CDR1 as SGHNT and CDR2 as YYREEE (reference sequence). Trimming left V 4 bases short and J 4 bases short, with 10 bases between.

The CDR3 sequence is CASRTGAITGTQYF. CDR3 sequence (DNA): TGTGCCAGTAGGACCGGGGCCATAACGGGTACGCAGTATTTT. The chain uses TRBV19 and TRBJ2-3; possibly TRBD1 or TRBD2 for D (5 bases each). The CDR3 is 14 residues long. Germline V gives CDR1 LNHDA, CDR2 SQIVND (reference sequence). Deletions cut 6 bases from V and 8 bases from J, with 18 bases between.

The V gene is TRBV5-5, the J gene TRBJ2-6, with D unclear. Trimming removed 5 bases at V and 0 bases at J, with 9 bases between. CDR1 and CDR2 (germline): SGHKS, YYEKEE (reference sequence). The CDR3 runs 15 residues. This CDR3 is CASRLQDSGANVLTF. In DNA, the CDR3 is TGTGCCAGCAGACTACAAGACTCTGGGGCCAACGTCCTGACTTTC.

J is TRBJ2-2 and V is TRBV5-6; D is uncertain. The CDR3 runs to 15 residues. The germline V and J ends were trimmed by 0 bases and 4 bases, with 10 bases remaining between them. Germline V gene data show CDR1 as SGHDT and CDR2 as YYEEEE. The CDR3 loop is CASSLGSRSTGELFF. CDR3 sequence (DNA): TGTGCCAGCAGCTTGGGCTCGAGGTCCACCGGGGAGCTGTTTTTT.

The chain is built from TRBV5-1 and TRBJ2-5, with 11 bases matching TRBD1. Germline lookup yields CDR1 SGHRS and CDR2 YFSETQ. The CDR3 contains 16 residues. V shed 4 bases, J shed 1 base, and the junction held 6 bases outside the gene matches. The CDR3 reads CASSTSGTGGQETQYF. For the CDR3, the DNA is TGCGCCAGCAGCACCTCCGGGACAGGGGGCCAAGAGACCCAGTACTTC.

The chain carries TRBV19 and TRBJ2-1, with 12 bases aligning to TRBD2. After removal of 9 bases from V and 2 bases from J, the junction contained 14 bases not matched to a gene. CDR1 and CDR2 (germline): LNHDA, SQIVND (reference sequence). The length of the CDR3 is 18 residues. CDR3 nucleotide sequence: TGTGCCAGACCCAGACTAGCGGGAGCCCCATTCCCCTACAATGAGCAGTTCTTC. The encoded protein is CARPRLAGAPFPYNEQFF.

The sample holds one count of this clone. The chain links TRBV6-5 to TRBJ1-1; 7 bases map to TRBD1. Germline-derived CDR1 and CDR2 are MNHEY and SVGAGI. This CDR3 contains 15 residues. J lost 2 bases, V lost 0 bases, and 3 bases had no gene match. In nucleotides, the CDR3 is TGTGCCAGCAGTTACTCGAACAGGGGCAACACTGAAGCTTTCTTT. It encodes CASSYSNRGNTEAFF.

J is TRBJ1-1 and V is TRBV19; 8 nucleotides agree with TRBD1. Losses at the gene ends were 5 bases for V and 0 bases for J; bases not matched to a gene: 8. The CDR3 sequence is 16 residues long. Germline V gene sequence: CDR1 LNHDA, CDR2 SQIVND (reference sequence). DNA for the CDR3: TGTGCCAGTAGTTCGAACCCAGGGGGCTTGAACACTGAAGCTTTCTTT. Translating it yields CASSSNPGGLNTEAFF.

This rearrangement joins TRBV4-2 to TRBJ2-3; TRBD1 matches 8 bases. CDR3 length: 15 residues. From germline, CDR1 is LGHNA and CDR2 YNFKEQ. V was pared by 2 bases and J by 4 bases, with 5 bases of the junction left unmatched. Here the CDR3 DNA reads TGTGCCAGCAGCCAAAGGACAGGGAGGCCAGATACGCAGTATTTT. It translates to CASSQRTGRPDTQYF.

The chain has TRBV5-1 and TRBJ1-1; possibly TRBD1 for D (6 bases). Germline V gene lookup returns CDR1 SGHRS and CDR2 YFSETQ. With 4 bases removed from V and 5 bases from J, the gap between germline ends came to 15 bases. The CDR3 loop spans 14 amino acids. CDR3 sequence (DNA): TGCGCCAGCAGCCCGGACAGCGTGAGGACTGAAGCTTTCTTT. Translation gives CASSPDSVRTEAFF.

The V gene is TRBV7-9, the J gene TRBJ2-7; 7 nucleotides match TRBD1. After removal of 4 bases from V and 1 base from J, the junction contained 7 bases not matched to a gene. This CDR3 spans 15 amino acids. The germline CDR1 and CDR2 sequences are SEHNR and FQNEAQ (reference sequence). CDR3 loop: CASSSPKGASYEQYF. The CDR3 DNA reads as TGTGCCAGCAGCTCGCCTAAGGGGGCTTCCTACGAGCAGTACTTC.

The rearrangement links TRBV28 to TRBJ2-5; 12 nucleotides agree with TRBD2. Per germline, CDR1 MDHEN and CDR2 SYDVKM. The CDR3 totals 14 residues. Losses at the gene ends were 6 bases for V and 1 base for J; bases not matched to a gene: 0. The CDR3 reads CASRLAGGQETQYF. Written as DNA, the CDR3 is TGTGCCAGCAGACTAGCGGGGGGCCAAGAGACCCAGTACTTC.